This T cell receptor (beta chain) is drawn from a study of OX40 agonist ivuxolimab in advanced cancers. Sequenced by immunoSEQ multiplex PCR; TCRdb stores in-frame clones only, minus some. The sample shows around 80,000 clones, roughly 87% of them seen only once. The receptor comes from an adult with an advanced solid tumor such as melanoma, head and neck, liver or kidney cancer. Material: CD4+ or CD8+ T cells sorted from blood, obtained in a trial of the OX40 agonist ivuxolimab.

The CDR3 loop is CASSEATGNQPQHF. The DNA for the CDR3 is TGTGCCAGCAGTGAAGCGACAGGAAATCAGCCCCAGCATTTT. This sequence joins TRBV6-1 and TRBJ1-5; tentatively, D is TRBD1 (6 bases). Germline V gene sequence: CDR1 MNHNS, CDR2 SASEGT. Trimming stripped 0 bases from V and 4 bases from J, with 7 bases between. The CDR3 length is 14 residues.